The rows below give T cell receptor beta chains drawn from one sample of a study of blood T cell repertoires in COVID-19. The protocol was immunoSEQ multiplex PCR, while the TCRdb copy is restricted to in-frame clones and leaves out a portion. The table records tens of thousands of clones, roughly four fifths of them present only once. Material: peripheral blood. Every receptor here comes from a man aged 60 to 75 with acute or convalescent COVID-19. Both conserved end residues are part of each CDR3. Each record gives: D gene, clone size, V gene, J gene, CDR3 DNA, CDR3 protein. The D gene is left open where the match is weak. Not all rows give a size; the values are once, few, many and, for expanded clones, a class.

d_call: .
clone_size: .
v_call: TRBV24-1
j_call: TRBJ1-2
cdr3_nt: TGTGCCACCAGTGATCCAGGGTTGGGCTACACCTTC
cdr3_aa: CATSDPGLGYTF

d_call: TRBD1
clone_size: .
v_call: TRBV7-9
j_call: TRBJ1-1
cdr3_nt: TGTGCCAGCAGCCTGACGACAGGGCGGACTGAAGCTTTCTTT
cdr3_aa: CASSLTTGRTEAFF

d_call: TRBD2
clone_size: .
v_call: TRBV9
j_call: TRBJ2-3
cdr3_nt: TGTGCCAGCAGCGTGGCGGGGGATCGCACAGATACGCAGTATTTT
cdr3_aa: CASSVAGDRTDTQYF

d_call: TRBD1
clone_size: many
v_call: TRBV7-2
j_call: TRBJ2-7
cdr3_nt: TGTGCCAGCAGCTTACGCCCGAGACAGGGGAACCACGAGCAGTACTTC
cdr3_aa: CASSLRPRQGNHEQYF

d_call: .
clone_size: .
v_call: TRBV6-5
j_call: TRBJ1-5
cdr3_nt: TGTGCCAGCAGTTCTACAGGGCCCAATCAGCCCCAGCATTTT
cdr3_aa: CASSSTGPNQPQHF

d_call: TRBD1
clone_size: .
v_call: TRBV29-1
j_call: TRBJ2-1
cdr3_nt: TGCAGCGTTCGTCCAGGGGGCCATGAGCAGTTCTTC
cdr3_aa: CSVRPGGHEQFF

d_call: TRBD1
clone_size: .
v_call: TRBV18
j_call: TRBJ2-1
cdr3_nt: TGTGCCAGCTCAGGGTTCGGACAGGGGGCGTTGAATGAGCAGTTCTTC
cdr3_aa: CASSGFGQGALNEQFF

d_call: .
clone_size: .
v_call: TRBV4-3
j_call: TRBJ2-1
cdr3_nt: TGCGCCAGCAGCCAAAACCAGGGAAGGGATGAGCAGTTCTTC
cdr3_aa: CASSQNQGRDEQFF

d_call: TRBD2
clone_size: few
v_call: TRBV5-1
j_call: TRBJ2-7
cdr3_nt: TGCGCCAGCAGCTTGGTGCGGGAGGCGAAGTACTTC
cdr3_aa: CASSLVREAKYF

d_call: TRBD1
clone_size: .
v_call: TRBV30
j_call: TRBJ1-3
cdr3_nt: TGTGCCTGGAGTCAAGCCCTCTTCAGGGGGAACACCATATATTTT
cdr3_aa: CAWSQALFRGNTIYF

d_call: .
clone_size: .
v_call: TRBV18
j_call: TRBJ1-6
cdr3_nt: TGTGCCAGCTCACGGGGGCTAAGTTCACCCCTCCACTTT
cdr3_aa: CASSRGLSSPLHF

d_call: .
clone_size: .
v_call: TRBV7-8
j_call: TRBJ1-6
cdr3_nt: TGTGCCAGCAGCTTAGGACAGATTTCACCCCTCCACTTT
cdr3_aa: CASSLGQISPLHF

d_call: TRBD1
clone_size: .
v_call: TRBV19
j_call: TRBJ1-2
cdr3_nt: TGTGCCAGTAGTGGAACAACAGGGGACTATGGCTACACCTTC
cdr3_aa: CASSGTTGDYGYTF

d_call: .
clone_size: once
v_call: TRBV2
j_call: TRBJ1-1
cdr3_nt: TGTGCCAGCGAGTATGGAGAGGGGAACACTGAAGCTTTCTTT
cdr3_aa: CASEYGEGNTEAFF

d_call: TRBD1
clone_size: .
v_call: TRBV5-1
j_call: TRBJ1-1
cdr3_nt: TGCGCCAGCAGCTGGACAGGGGGCACTGAAGCTTTCTTT
cdr3_aa: CASSWTGGTEAFF

d_call: .
clone_size: .
v_call: TRBV27
j_call: TRBJ2-7
cdr3_nt: TGTGCCAGCAGTCCAACTCGGAGCTCCTACGAGCAGTACTTC
cdr3_aa: CASSPTRSSYEQYF

d_call: .
clone_size: .
v_call: TRBV18
j_call: TRBJ2-2
cdr3_nt: TGTGCCAGCTCAAGCGGGCAGGGCAACACCGGGGAGCTGTTTTTT
cdr3_aa: CASSSGQGNTGELFF

d_call: .
clone_size: .
v_call: TRBV6-2/TRBV6-3
j_call: TRBJ1-2
cdr3_nt: TGTGCCAGCAGCGAGGGGGAGAATGGCTACACCTTC
cdr3_aa: CASSEGENGYTF

d_call: TRBD1
clone_size: .
v_call: TRBV2
j_call: TRBJ2-7
cdr3_nt: TGTGCCAGCAGTTCACAGGGGAGCTCCTACGAGCAGTACTTC
cdr3_aa: CASSSQGSSYEQYF

d_call: .
clone_size: once
v_call: TRBV6-6
j_call: TRBJ1-5
cdr3_nt: TGTGCCAGCAGTTACGTGGCAGCGACGGGTCAGCCCCAGCATTTT
cdr3_aa: CASSYVAATGQPQHF

d_call: TRBD1
clone_size: once
v_call: TRBV19
j_call: TRBJ1-1
cdr3_nt: TGTGCCAGTCGGGGACAGGGTGGGCACACTGAAGCTTTCTTT
cdr3_aa: CASRGQGGHTEAFF

d_call: .
clone_size: .
v_call: TRBV6-5
j_call: TRBJ1-5
cdr3_nt: TGTGCCAGCAATTTACTCAGGAGCAATCAGCCCCAGCATTTT
cdr3_aa: CASNLLRSNQPQHF

d_call: .
clone_size: medium-sized
v_call: TRBV5-5
j_call: TRBJ1-5
cdr3_nt: TGTGCCAGCAGCTTCAATAGCAATCAGCCCCAGCATTTT
cdr3_aa: CASSFNSNQPQHF

d_call: .
clone_size: .
v_call: TRBV3-1/TRBV3-2
j_call: TRBJ2-3
cdr3_nt: TGTGCCAGCAGCCAAGATGGCGCTAACCTCAGGGATACGCAGTATTTT
cdr3_aa: CASSQDGANLRDTQYF

d_call: .
clone_size: .
v_call: TRBV7-2
j_call: TRBJ1-1
cdr3_nt: TGTGCCAGCAGCGTATCAAGCGGGAACACTGAAGCTTTCTTT
cdr3_aa: CASSVSSGNTEAFF

d_call: .
clone_size: .
v_call: TRBV14
j_call: TRBJ2-5
cdr3_nt: TGTGCCAGCGGCAAATTCGAGACCCAGTACTTC
cdr3_aa: CASGKFETQYF

d_call: TRBD1
clone_size: .
v_call: TRBV7-9
j_call: TRBJ2-6
cdr3_nt: TGTGCCAGCAGCAGACAGGGGCCGACTGGGGCCAACGTCCTGACTTTC
cdr3_aa: CASSRQGPTGANVLTF

d_call: .
clone_size: .
v_call: TRBV11-2
j_call: TRBJ1-1
cdr3_nt: TGTGCCAGCAGCGTGACGGGTAGAGCTGAAGCTTTCTTT
cdr3_aa: CASSVTGRAEAFF

d_call: .
clone_size: .
v_call: TRBV5-6
j_call: TRBJ1-2
cdr3_nt: TGTGCCAGCAGCTTGACCCTGACAGGCACTAACTATGGCTACACCTTC
cdr3_aa: CASSLTLTGTNYGYTF

d_call: .
clone_size: .
v_call: TRBV29-1
j_call: TRBJ1-5
cdr3_nt: TGCAGCCATGTGGGCATGAGCAATCAGCCCCAGCATTTT
cdr3_aa: CSHVGMSNQPQHF

d_call: .
clone_size: .
v_call: TRBV7-2
j_call: TRBJ1-5
cdr3_nt: TGTGCCAGCAGCTTAGCAGGATTTGGAGGGGGCAATCAGCCCCAGCATTTT
cdr3_aa: CASSLAGFGGGNQPQHF

d_call: .
clone_size: .
v_call: TRBV4-3
j_call: TRBJ1-2
cdr3_nt: TGCGCCAGCAGCCAAGATAGTTCAGGGGCACGAGGCTACACCTTC
cdr3_aa: CASSQDSSGARGYTF

d_call: .
clone_size: .
v_call: TRBV9
j_call: TRBJ2-3
cdr3_nt: TGTGCCAGCAGCGTACTGGCGAGCGGGACAGATACGCAGTATTTT
cdr3_aa: CASSVLASGTDTQYF

d_call: TRBD1
clone_size: once
v_call: TRBV5-6
j_call: TRBJ1-2
cdr3_nt: TGTGCCAGCAGCTACGGACAGGACTATGGCTACACCTTC
cdr3_aa: CASSYGQDYGYTF

d_call: TRBD1
clone_size: .
v_call: TRBV5-1
j_call: TRBJ1-2
cdr3_nt: TGCGCCAGCAGCTCGATGGACAGGAACTATGGCTACACCTTC
cdr3_aa: CASSSMDRNYGYTF

d_call: .
clone_size: .
v_call: TRBV30
j_call: TRBJ2-7
cdr3_nt: TGTGCCTGGAGTGTACCGGGGTTAAGTTCCTACGAGCAGTACTTC
cdr3_aa: CAWSVPGLSSYEQYF

d_call: .
clone_size: few
v_call: TRBV5-6
j_call: TRBJ1-2
cdr3_nt: TGTGCCAGCAGCTTGGTCCCGGGTTCCGGCTATGGCTACACCTTC
cdr3_aa: CASSLVPGSGYGYTF

d_call: TRBD1
clone_size: .
v_call: TRBV18
j_call: TRBJ1-5
cdr3_nt: TGTGCCAGCTCACTGGGACAGGGGAATCAGCCCCAGCATTTT
cdr3_aa: CASSLGQGNQPQHF

d_call: TRBD1
clone_size: .
v_call: TRBV11-2
j_call: TRBJ1-4
cdr3_nt: TGTGCCAGCAGCTTAGAGGACAGGGCTAATGAAAAACTGTTTTTT
cdr3_aa: CASSLEDRANEKLFF

d_call: TRBD2
clone_size: .
v_call: TRBV5-4
j_call: TRBJ2-5
cdr3_nt: TGTGCCAGCAGCTTTTCGACTAGCGGGGGCGGGGGCCAGTACTTC
cdr3_aa: CASSFSTSGGGGQYF

d_call: .
clone_size: .
v_call: TRBV27
j_call: TRBJ1-2
cdr3_nt: TGTGCCAGCAGTTTAAGGCAGGCTTATGGCTACACCTTC
cdr3_aa: CASSLRQAYGYTF

d_call: .
clone_size: .
v_call: TRBV5-6
j_call: TRBJ2-1
cdr3_nt: TGTGCCAGCAGCGGAGGGGCGGGTCCGGGTTTCGATGAGCAGTTCTTC
cdr3_aa: CASSGGAGPGFDEQFF

d_call: .
clone_size: once
v_call: TRBV3-1/TRBV3-2
j_call: TRBJ1-5
cdr3_nt: TGTGCCAGCAGCCAAGATGGGGGGGGCCAGCCCCAGCATTTT
cdr3_aa: CASSQDGGGQPQHF

d_call: .
clone_size: .
v_call: TRBV7-9
j_call: TRBJ1-2
cdr3_nt: TGTGCCAGCAGCCCGGACATACGGTCCTATGGCTACACCTTC
cdr3_aa: CASSPDIRSYGYTF

d_call: .
clone_size: .
v_call: TRBV15
j_call: TRBJ1-4
cdr3_nt: TGTGCCACCAGCAGAGTGGCTTCAGGGTACGAAAAACTGTTTTTT
cdr3_aa: CATSRVASGYEKLFF

d_call: .
clone_size: few
v_call: TRBV3-1/TRBV3-2
j_call: TRBJ2-1
cdr3_nt: TGTGCCAGCAGCCATGCCGTCGGGGGAGCCTACAATGAGCAGTTCTTC
cdr3_aa: CASSHAVGGAYNEQFF

d_call: .
clone_size: once
v_call: TRBV4-1
j_call: TRBJ1-2
cdr3_nt: TGCGCCAGCAGCCAAGATATGTTTAGGACAGCAACTAACTATGGCTACACCTTC
cdr3_aa: CASSQDMFRTATNYGYTF

d_call: .
clone_size: .
v_call: TRBV19
j_call: TRBJ2-2
cdr3_nt: TGTGCCAGTAGTATGGTACCAGCGACCGGGGAGCTGTTTTTT
cdr3_aa: CASSMVPATGELFF

d_call: .
clone_size: .
v_call: TRBV12-3/TRBV12-4
j_call: TRBJ1-2
cdr3_nt: TGTGCCAGCAGTCCCCGGGACACCTATGGCTACACCTTC
cdr3_aa: CASSPRDTYGYTF

d_call: TRBD1
clone_size: .
v_call: TRBV29-1
j_call: TRBJ1-2
cdr3_nt: TGCAGCGCCCGAGACAGGGGGCGATTCTACACCTTC
cdr3_aa: CSARDRGRFYTF

d_call: TRBD1
clone_size: few
v_call: TRBV6-4
j_call: TRBJ1-2
cdr3_nt: TGTGCCAGCAGTGGCCGACAGGGGGCGGGCTACACCTTC
cdr3_aa: CASSGRQGAGYTF

d_call: TRBD2
clone_size: .
v_call: TRBV11-2
j_call: TRBJ2-2
cdr3_nt: TGTGCCAGCAGCGCGTCCCTAACTAGCGGGGTTACCGGGGAGCTGTTTTTT
cdr3_aa: CASSASLTSGVTGELFF

d_call: TRBD1
clone_size: .
v_call: TRBV3-1/TRBV3-2
j_call: TRBJ1-1
cdr3_nt: TGTGCCAGCAGTAAGACTCAGGGGGGCTTGGGGGCTTTCTTT
cdr3_aa: CASSKTQGGLGAFF